The rows below give T cell receptor beta chains drawn from one sample of a study of T cell responses to AZD1222 COVID-19 vaccine. TCRdb's table, derived via immunoSEQ multiplex PCR, lists solely in-frame clones and lacks some. Found here are about 160,000 clones, approximately 90% of them singletons; the top ten hold 4.4%. Source: peripheral blood, taken on day 0 of AZD1222 vaccination. Receptor source: an adult in good health. The CDR3 runs from the conserved cysteine through the conserved F or W. The listing skips clone size in some rows; elsewhere it reads once, few, many or a size class.

v_gene	abundance	j_gene	CDR3aa
TRBV12-3/TRBV12-4	.	TRBJ2-3	CASSMTDTQYF
TRBV4-1	.	TRBJ2-4	CASSQPKERVGIQYF
TRBV6-5	.	TRBJ2-7	CASSTGLSYEQYF
TRBV28	.	TRBJ2-2	CASSLWDRDTGELFF
TRBV6-1	.	TRBJ1-3	CASSEPYRASLSGNTIYF
TRBV5-4	few	TRBJ2-7	CASSPTPIAYEQYF
TRBV6-5	.	TRBJ1-5	CASSSQGFGNQPQHF
TRBV24-1	.	TRBJ2-3	CATKVGETDTQYF
TRBV12-3/TRBV12-4	.	TRBJ2-7	CASSVTVTYEQYF
TRBV18	.	TRBJ1-1	CASSPTAGSTEAFF
TRBV2	.	TRBJ1-3	CASVRRVGTGQEGNTIYF
TRBV7-9	.	TRBJ2-1	CASSYGLADNEQFF
TRBV28	.	TRBJ1-2	CASRYQIGYGYTF
TRBV28	.	TRBJ2-3	CASSPGPRRTDTQYF
TRBV6-5	.	TRBJ1-1	CASSRGDSWGTEAFF
TRBV6-2/TRBV6-3	.	TRBJ2-5	CASSYGSGGRQETQYF
TRBV2	.	TRBJ1-5	CASHMGGGGQPQHF
TRBV19	.	TRBJ1-3	CASNLKSPGNTIYF
TRBV14	.	TRBJ1-5	CASSWGNQPQHF
TRBV18	.	TRBJ2-1	CASSPPGGTYNEQFF
TRBV30	few	TRBJ1-1	CAWTPEVANTEAFF
TRBV10-2	.	TRBJ2-7	CATTSRRATYEQYF